This T cell receptor (beta chain) was obtained from a study of identical twins. TCRdb re-called the 5' RACE reads through MiXCR, storing one row per CDR3 protein. The data show 100,000 to 110,000 distinct CDR3 sequences, roughly 6% seen once. The CDR3 has 11 residues. Germline V gene lookup returns CDR1 MDHEN and CDR2 SYDVKM. The V gene lost 5 bases and the J gene lost 6 bases, with 2 bases spanning the gap. The sequencing input was memory T cells sorted from blood. The chain carries TRBV28 and TRBJ1-6; D is unclear. The receptor comes from a woman aged 50 to 60 in good health. The CDR3 bases are TGTGCCAGCAGTGTTAATTCACCCCTCCACTTT. This encodes CASSVNSPLHF.